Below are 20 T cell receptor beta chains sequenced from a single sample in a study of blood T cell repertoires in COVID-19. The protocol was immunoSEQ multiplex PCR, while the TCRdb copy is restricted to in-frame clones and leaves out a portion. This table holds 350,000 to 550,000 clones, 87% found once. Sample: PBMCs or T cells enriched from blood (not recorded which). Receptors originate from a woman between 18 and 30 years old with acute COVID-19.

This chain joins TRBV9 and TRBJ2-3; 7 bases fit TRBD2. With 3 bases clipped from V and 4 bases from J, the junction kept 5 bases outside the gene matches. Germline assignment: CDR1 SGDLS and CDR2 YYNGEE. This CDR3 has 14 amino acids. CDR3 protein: CASSAAGLSDTQYF. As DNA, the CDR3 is TGTGCCAGCAGCGCAGCGGGACTTTCAGATACGCAGTATTTT.

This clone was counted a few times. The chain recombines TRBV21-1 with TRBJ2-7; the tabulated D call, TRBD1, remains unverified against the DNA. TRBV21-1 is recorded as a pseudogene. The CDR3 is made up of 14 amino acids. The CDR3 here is CASTRTGGFYEQYF. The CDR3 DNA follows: TGTGCCAGCACCCGGACAGGGGGTTTCTACGAGCAGTACTTC.

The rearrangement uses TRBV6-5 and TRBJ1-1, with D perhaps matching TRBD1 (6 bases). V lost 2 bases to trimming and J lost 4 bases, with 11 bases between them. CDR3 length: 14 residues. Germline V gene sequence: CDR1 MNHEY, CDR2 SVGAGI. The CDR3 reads CASSYAGVGTEAFF. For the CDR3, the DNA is TGTGCCAGCAGTTACGCAGGGGTCGGCACTGAAGCTTTCTTT.

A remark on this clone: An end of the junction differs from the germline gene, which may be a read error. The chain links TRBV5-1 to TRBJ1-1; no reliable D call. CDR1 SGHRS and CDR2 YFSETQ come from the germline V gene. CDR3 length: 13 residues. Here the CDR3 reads CASSLGVNSEAFF. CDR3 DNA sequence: TGCGCCAGCAGCTTGGGAGTTAACAGTGAAGCTTTCTTT.

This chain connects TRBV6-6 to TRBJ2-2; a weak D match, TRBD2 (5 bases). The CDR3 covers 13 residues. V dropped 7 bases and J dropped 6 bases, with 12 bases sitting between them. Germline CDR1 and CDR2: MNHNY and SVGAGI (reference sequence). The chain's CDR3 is CASTLLVSGELFF. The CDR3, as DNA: TGTGCCAGCACCTTACTAGTGTCCGGGGAGCTGTTTTTT.

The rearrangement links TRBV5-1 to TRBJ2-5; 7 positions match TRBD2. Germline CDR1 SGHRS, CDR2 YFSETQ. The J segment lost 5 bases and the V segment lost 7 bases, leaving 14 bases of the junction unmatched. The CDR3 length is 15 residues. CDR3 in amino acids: CASSARGGSGETQYF. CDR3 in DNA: TGCGCCAGCTCTGCCCGCGGGGGATCTGGGGAGACCCAGTACTTC.

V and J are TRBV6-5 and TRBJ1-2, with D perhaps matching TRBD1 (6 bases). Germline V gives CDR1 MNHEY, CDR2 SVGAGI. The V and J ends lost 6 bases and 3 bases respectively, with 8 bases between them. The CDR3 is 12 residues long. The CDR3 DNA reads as TGTGCCAGCAGAGCAGGGGACTATGGCTACACCTTC. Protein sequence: CASRAGDYGYTF.

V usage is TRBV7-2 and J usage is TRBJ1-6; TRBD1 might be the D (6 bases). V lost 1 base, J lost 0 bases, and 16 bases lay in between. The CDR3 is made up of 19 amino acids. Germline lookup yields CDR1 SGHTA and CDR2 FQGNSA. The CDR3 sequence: CASSLVTGTTGSYNSPLHF. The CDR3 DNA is TGTGCCAGCAGCTTAGTTACAGGGACCACAGGCTCCTATAATTCACCCCTCCACTTT. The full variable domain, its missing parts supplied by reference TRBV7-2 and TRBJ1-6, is GAGVSQSPSNKVTEKGKDVELRCDPISGHTALYWYRQSLGQGLEFLIYFQGNSAPDKSGLPSDRFSAERTGGSVSTLTIQRTQQEDSAVYLCASSLVTGTTGSYNSPLHFGNGTRLTVT.

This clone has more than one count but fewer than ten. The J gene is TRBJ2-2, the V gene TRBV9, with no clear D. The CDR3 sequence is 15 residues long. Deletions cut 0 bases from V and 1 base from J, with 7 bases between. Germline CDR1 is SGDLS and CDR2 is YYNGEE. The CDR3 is CASSVAQWNTGELFF. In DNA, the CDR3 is TGTGCCAGCAGCGTAGCCCAGTGGAACACCGGGGAGCTGTTTTTT.

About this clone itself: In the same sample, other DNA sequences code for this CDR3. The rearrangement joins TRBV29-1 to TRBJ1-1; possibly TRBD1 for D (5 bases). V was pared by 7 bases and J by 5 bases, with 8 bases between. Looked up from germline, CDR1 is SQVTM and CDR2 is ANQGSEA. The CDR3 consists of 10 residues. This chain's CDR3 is CSAGGTEAFF. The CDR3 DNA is TGCAGCGCCGGGGGTACTGAAGCTTTCTTT.

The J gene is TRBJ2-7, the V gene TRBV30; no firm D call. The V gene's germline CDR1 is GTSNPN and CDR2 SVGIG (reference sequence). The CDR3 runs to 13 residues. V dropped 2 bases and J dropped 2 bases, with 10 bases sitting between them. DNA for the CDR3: TGTGCCTGGAGTCCCACTACCCCCTACGAGCAGTACTTC. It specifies CAWSPTTPYEQYF.

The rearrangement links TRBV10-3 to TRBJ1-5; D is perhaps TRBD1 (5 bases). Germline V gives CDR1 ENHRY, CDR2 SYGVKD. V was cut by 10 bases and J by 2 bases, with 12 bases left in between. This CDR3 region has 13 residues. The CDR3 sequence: CASQGVGNQPQHF. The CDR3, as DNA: TGTGCCAGTCAGGGTGTCGGCAATCAGCCCCAGCATTTT.

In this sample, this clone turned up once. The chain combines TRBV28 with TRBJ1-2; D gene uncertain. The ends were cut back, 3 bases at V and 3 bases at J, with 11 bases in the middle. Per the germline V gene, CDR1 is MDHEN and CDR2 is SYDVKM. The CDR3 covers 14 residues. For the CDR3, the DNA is TGTGCCAGCAGTTTGGGCGTTGTGGACTATGGCTACACCTTC. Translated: CASSLGVVDYGYTF.

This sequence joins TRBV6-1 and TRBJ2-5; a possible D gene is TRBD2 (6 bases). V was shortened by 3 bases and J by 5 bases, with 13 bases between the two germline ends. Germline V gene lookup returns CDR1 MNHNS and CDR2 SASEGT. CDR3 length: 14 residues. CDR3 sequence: CASSEFIRGETQYF. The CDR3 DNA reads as TGTGCCAGCAGTGAGTTTATTCGGGGGGAGACCCAGTACTTC.

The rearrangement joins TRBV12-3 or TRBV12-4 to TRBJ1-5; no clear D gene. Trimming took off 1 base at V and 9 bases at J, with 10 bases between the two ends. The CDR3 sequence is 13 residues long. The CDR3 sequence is CASSLGGFRPQHF. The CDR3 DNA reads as TGTGCCAGCAGTTTAGGAGGGTTTCGGCCCCAGCATTTT.

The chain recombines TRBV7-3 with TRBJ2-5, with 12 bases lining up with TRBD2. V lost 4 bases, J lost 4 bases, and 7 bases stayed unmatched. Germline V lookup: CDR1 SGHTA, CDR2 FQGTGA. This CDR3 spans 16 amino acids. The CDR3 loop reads CASSYKTSGGAETQYF. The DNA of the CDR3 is TGTGCCAGCAGCTACAAGACTAGCGGGGGTGCAGAGACCCAGTACTTC.

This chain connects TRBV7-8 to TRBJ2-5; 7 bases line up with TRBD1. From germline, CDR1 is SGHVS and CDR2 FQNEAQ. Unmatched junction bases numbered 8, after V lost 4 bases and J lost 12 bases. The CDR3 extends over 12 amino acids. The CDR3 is CASSWETGFKYF. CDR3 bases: TGTGCCAGCAGCTGGGAGACAGGGTTCAAGTACTTC. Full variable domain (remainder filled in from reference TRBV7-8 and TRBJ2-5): GAGVSQSPRYKVAKRGQDVALRCDPISGHVSLFWYQQALGQGPEFLTYFQNEAQLDKSGLPSDRFFAERPEGSVSTLKIQRTQQEDSAVYLCASSWETGFKYFGPGTRLLVL.

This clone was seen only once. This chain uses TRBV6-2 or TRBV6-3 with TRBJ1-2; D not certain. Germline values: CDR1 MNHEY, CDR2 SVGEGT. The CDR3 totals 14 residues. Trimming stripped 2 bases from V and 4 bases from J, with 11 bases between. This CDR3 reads CASSYVVVPYGYTF. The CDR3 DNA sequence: TGTGCCAGCAGTTACGTCGTAGTACCCTATGGCTACACCTTC.

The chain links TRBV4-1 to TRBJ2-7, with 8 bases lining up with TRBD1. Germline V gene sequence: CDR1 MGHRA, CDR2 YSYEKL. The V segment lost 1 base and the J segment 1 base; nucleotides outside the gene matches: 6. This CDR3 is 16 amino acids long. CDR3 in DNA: TGCGCCAGCAGCCAAGCAGGGGGCAGGGGGTCCTACGAGCAGTACTTC. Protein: CASSQAGGRGSYEQYF.

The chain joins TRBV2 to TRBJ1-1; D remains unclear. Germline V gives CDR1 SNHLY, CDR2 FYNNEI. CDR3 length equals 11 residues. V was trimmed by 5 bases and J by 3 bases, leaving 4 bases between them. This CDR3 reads CASSQYTEAFF. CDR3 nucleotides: TGTGCCAGCAGTCAATACACTGAAGCTTTCTTT.